These 20 T cell receptor beta chains came from one sample sequenced in a study of blood T cell repertoires in COVID-19. Profiling relied on immunoSEQ multiplex PCR, and the TCRdb table lists in-frame clones only, not all of them. The sample lists under 30,000 clones, roughly 94% occurring once. Sequencing was carried out using peripheral blood. Receptors were obtained from a human donor with active COVID-19. The donor label of this sample is uncertain.

This rearrangement joins TRBV7-8 to TRBJ1-2; 12 nucleotides line up with TRBD1. The CDR3 length is 19 residues. V gave up 1 base and J gave up 5 bases; unmatched junction bases: 14. Looked up from germline, CDR1 is SGHVS and CDR2 is FQNEAQ. The CDR3 loop reads CASSLGYKGQGALGYGYTF. The CDR3, as DNA: TGTGCCAGCAGCTTAGGATATAAGGGACAGGGGGCGTTGGGATATGGCTACACCTTC.

The chain recombines TRBV29-1 with TRBJ2-5; no definite D call. V lost 5 bases and J lost 3, with 4 bases in between. This CDR3 has 10 amino acids. Germline V gene lookup returns CDR1 SQVTM and CDR2 ANQGSEA. The CDR3 DNA sequence: TGCAGCGTTCGGGAAGAGACCCAGTACTTC. It specifies CSVREETQYF. Together with reference TRBV29-1 and TRBJ2-5, the CDR3 gives the full variable domain: SAVISQKPSRDICQRGTSLTIQCQVDSQVTMMFWYRQQPGQSLTLIATANQGSEATYESGFVIDKFPISRPNLTFSTLTVSNMSPEDSSIYLCSVREETQYFGPGTRLLVL.

The rearrangement uses TRBV5-1 and TRBJ1-1; maybe TRBD1 (6 bases). Between the trimmed V and J ends, which lost 0 bases and 1 base, there was a span of 7 bases. CDR1 is SGHRS, CDR2 YFSETQ, per germline. The length of the CDR3 is 14 residues. The CDR3 sequence is CASSLVQGNTEAFF. CDR3 DNA: TGCGCCAGCAGCTTGGTACAGGGGAACACTGAAGCTTTCTTT.

The rearrangement links TRBV2 to TRBJ2-7, with D hard to call. CDR1 SNHLY and CDR2 FYNNEI come from the germline V gene. CDR3 length: 15 amino acids. V lost 5 bases, J lost 2 bases, and 16 bases lay in between. The DNA for the CDR3 is TGTGCCAGCAGTTATTCTGGGCAGATCGCCTACGAGCAGTACTTC. It codes for CASSYSGQIAYEQYF.

The chain uses TRBV6-1 and TRBJ2-3; TRBD1 agrees at 10 bases. Losses at the gene ends were 6 bases for V and 4 bases for J; bases not matched to a gene: 13. Germline CDR1 and CDR2: MNHNS and SASEGT. The length of the CDR3 is 17 residues. DNA of the CDR3: TGTGCCAGCAGCGAAATGACAGGGGGCCTTTTCGCAGATACGCAGTATTTT. It codes for CASSEMTGGLFADTQYF.

Concerning this clone itself: The sample carries other DNA sequences with the same CDR3. This chain joins TRBV19 and TRBJ2-7; TRBD1 might be the D (6 bases). V gave up 6 bases and J gave up 0 bases, with 12 bases separating them. Germline V gene lookup returns CDR1 LNHDA and CDR2 SQIVND (reference sequence). The CDR3 contains 14 residues. CDR3 sequence reads: CASRETGLSYEQYF. The CDR3 DNA sequence: TGTGCCAGTAGGGAGACAGGACTCTCCTACGAGCAGTACTTC.

The rearrangement joins TRBV6-5 to TRBJ2-1; D is undetermined. The V gene lost 5 bases and the J gene lost 8 bases, with 13 bases spanning the gap. The germline gives CDR1 MNHEY, CDR2 SVGAGI. This CDR3 has 13 residues. CDR3 coding DNA: TGTGCCAGCAGTCGAGTTGTCTTCGATGAGCAGTTCTTC. Its protein product is CASSRVVFDEQFF.

This chain links TRBV6-5 with TRBJ1-1, with a weak D call TRBD1 (5 bases). This CDR3 contains 12 residues. From germline, CDR1 is MNHEY and CDR2 SVGAGI. The V gene lost 0 bases and the J gene lost 7 bases, with 6 bases spanning the gap. The CDR3 nucleotides are TGTGCCAGCAGTTACTCGGGGGGTGAAGCTTTCTTT. It encodes CASSYSGGEAFF.

The DNA of the CDR3 is TGCGCCAGCAGCCAGGGGGAGGGGGATACGCAGTATTTT. It yields the protein CASSQGEGDTQYF. V and J are TRBV4-1 and TRBJ2-3; 7 bases map to TRBD2. Per the germline V gene, CDR1 is MGHRA and CDR2 is YSYEKL. The CDR3 runs 13 residues. J was trimmed by 6 bases and V by 3 bases; bases with no gene match: 3.

The rearrangement uses TRBV5-6 and TRBJ2-1, with TRBD2 identical over 10 bases. This CDR3 has 18 amino acids. The germline V gene encodes CDR1 SGHDT and CDR2 YYEEEE. V lost 0 bases, J lost 0 bases, and 6 bases stayed unmatched. The CDR3 reads CASSLGLAGDSSYNEQFF. The CDR3 DNA follows: TGTGCCAGCAGCTTGGGGCTAGCGGGAGACAGCTCCTACAATGAGCAGTTCTTC.

The gene calls are TRBV5-1 and TRBJ1-4, with D possibly TRBD1 on 6 matching bases. V was trimmed by 4 bases and J by 3 bases, leaving 13 bases between them. This CDR3 spans 15 amino acids. The germline CDR1 and CDR2 sequences are SGHRS and YFSETQ. DNA of the CDR3: TGCGCCAGCAGCGTCGGGACACCCGCTAATGAAAAACTGTTTTTT. It encodes CASSVGTPANEKLFF. The full variable domain, rest sourced from reference TRBV5-1 and TRBJ1-4, is KAGVTQTPRYLIKTRGQQVTLSCSPISGHRSVSWYQQTPGQGLQFLFEYFSETQRNKGNFPGRFSGRQFSNSRSEMNVSTLELGDSALYLCASSVGTPANEKLFFGSGTQLSVL.

CDR3 sequence: CASSEQPVNQETQYF. The CDR3 DNA reads as TGTGCCAGCAGTGAACAACCGGTAAACCAAGAGACCCAGTACTTC. The gene calls are TRBV6-1 and TRBJ2-5; D is unclear. The V and J ends lost 2 bases and 0 bases respectively, with 10 bases between them. Per the germline V gene, CDR1 is MNHNS and CDR2 is SASEGT. CDR3 size: 15 residues.

CDR3 coding DNA: TGTGCCAGTTCTCTTGGGGGGGCCACAGATACGCAGTATTTT. Its protein is CASSLGGATDTQYF. This chain joins TRBV19 and TRBJ2-3, with a weak D call TRBD2 (7 bases). V gave up 8 bases and J gave up 2 bases, with 14 bases separating them. The CDR3 loop spans 14 amino acids. Germline V CDR1 and CDR2: LNHDA, SQIVND (reference sequence).

This chain links TRBV2 with TRBJ1-5; a possible D gene is TRBD1 (5 bases). The CDR3 is made up of 13 amino acids. Trimming took 4 bases from V and 5 from J, leaving 9 bases between them. The germline V gene encodes CDR1 SNHLY and CDR2 FYNNEI. In nucleotides, the CDR3 is TGTGCCAGCAGTGGGGACTACGATCAGCCCCAGCATTTT. Its translation is CASSGDYDQPQHF.

The genes are TRBV5-4 and TRBJ2-7; possibly TRBD2 for D (5 bases). Germline assignment: CDR1 SGHNT and CDR2 YYREEE (reference sequence). V was clipped by 2 bases and J by 0 bases, with 15 bases between them. This CDR3 comprises 16 residues. The chain's CDR3 is CASSFSYQAGSYEQYF. DNA of the CDR3: TGTGCCAGCAGCTTCTCGTATCAGGCGGGCTCCTACGAGCAGTACTTC.

This chain links TRBV2 with TRBJ2-3; 11 nucleotides align to TRBD1. After removal of 7 bases from V and 8 bases from J, the junction contained 8 bases not matched to a gene. Germline CDR1 and CDR2: SNHLY and FYNNEI. The CDR3 extends over 14 amino acids. The CDR3 coding sequence is TGTGCCAGCACTCGTGGACAGGGGGCAGGTACGCAGTATTTT. It is translated as CASTRGQGAGTQYF.

CDR3 residues: CASSIRGTDEAFF. Written as DNA, the CDR3 is TGTGCCAGCAGTATTAGGGGGACAGACGAAGCTTTCTTT. The chain employs TRBV12-3 or TRBV12-4 and TRBJ1-1; 7 nucleotides agree with TRBD1. V lost 5 bases and J lost 8; bases outside the gene matches: 8. This CDR3 contains 13 residues.

The DNA for the CDR3 is TGCAGCGTTGCACAGTCCTACGAGCAGTACTTC. Translated: CSVAQSYEQYF. The J gene is TRBJ2-7, the V gene TRBV29-1; D gene ambiguous. The CDR3 contains 11 residues. V was shortened by 4 bases and J by 1 base, with 5 bases between the two germline ends. CDR1 is SQVTM, CDR2 ANQGSEA, per germline.

V and J are TRBV6-4 and TRBJ2-3, with D possibly being TRBD1 (5 bases). V shed 2 bases and J shed 3 bases, with 15 bases lying between them. This CDR3 region has 16 residues. Germline V gene data show CDR1 as MRHNA and CDR2 as SNTAGT. As DNA, the CDR3 is TGTGCCAGCAGTGACCGGGTTTCAGGGTTGACAGATACGCAGTATTTT. Translating it yields CASSDRVSGLTDTQYF.

This clone was detected once. CDR3 residues: CASSGRQGANEKLFF. CDR3 nucleotide sequence: TGTGCCAGCAGCGGACGACAGGGGGCGAATGAAAAACTGTTTTTT. This sequence joins TRBV9 and TRBJ1-4; 10 bases agree with TRBD1. Trimming cost V 3 bases and J 5 bases; bases outside gene matches: 4. The CDR3 spans 15 residues. The germline V gene encodes CDR1 SGDLS and CDR2 YYNGEE.